This T cell receptor beta chain was profiled in a study of immune heterogeneity within non-small cell lung tumors. As for the study in general: There was 1 tumor not otherwise specified, along with 10 non-squamous carcinomas and a handful of squamous cell carcinomas.

With approximately 650 ng used per sample, the template was genomic DNA from bulk tumor. During surgery, each primary tumor gave multiple biopsies spaced as far apart as possible. Enrolled individuals presented with untreated, newly diagnosed non-small cell lung cancer and received curative surgery. Germline V gives CDR1 SNHLY, CDR2 FYNNEI. The CDR3 totals 13 residues. V was trimmed by 4 bases and J by 3 bases, leaving 8 bases between them. TCR beta CDR3 was amplified by multiplex PCR, first round nine to ten cycles, 32 V and 13 J primers. TCRdb reprocessed the multiplex PCR reads with MiXCR, giving one entry per CDR3 protein. The data hold a few thousand distinct CDR3 sequences, with approximately 30% observed a single time. Findings and limits, study-wide: Local clonality of T cells correlated moderately yet significantly with local tumor mutational burden (R roughly 0.35).

This clonotype is categorized as medium-sized (0.01 to 0.1%). Its specificity is unknown. Source material: lung tumor tissue. V usage is TRBV2 and J usage is TRBJ2-3; D ambiguous. This receptor was obtained from a man aged 55 to 70 with non-small cell lung cancer. The CDR3 DNA reads TGTGCCAGCAGTGTTTTCCTTACAGATACGCAGTATTTT. It codes for CASSVFLTDTQYF.